One and the same sample provided the 32 T cell receptor beta chains below, sequenced in a study of blood T cell repertoires in COVID-19. Clones were read by immunoSEQ multiplex PCR, and TCRdb kept only the in-frame ones, dropping some. The top ten clones hold 0.72% of a sample with about 210,000 clones, less than 90% of them seen once. Sequenced sample: peripheral blood. Receptor source: a man aged 35 to 55 with acute or convalescent COVID-19.

V and J are TRBV19 and TRBJ2-6; unclear D gene. Trimming stripped 0 bases from V and 0 bases from J, with 15 bases between. The length of the CDR3 is 19 residues. Germline V gene data show CDR1 as LNHDA and CDR2 as SQIVND (reference sequence). The chain's CDR3 is CASSIDLSGRISGANVLTF. DNA of the CDR3: TGTGCCAGTAGTATAGATCTTTCTGGGCGAATCTCTGGGGCCAACGTCCTGACTTTC. The whole variable domain, filled in from reference TRBV19 and TRBJ2-6, reads DGGITQSPKYLFRKEGQNVTLSCEQNLNHDAMYWYRQDPGQGLRLIYYSQIVNDFQKGDIAEGYSVSREKKESFPLTVTSAQKNPTAFYLCASSIDLSGRISGANVLTFGAGSRLTVL.

The rearrangement uses TRBV11-2 and TRBJ1-5; D is perhaps TRBD1 (6 bases). The CDR3 is 13 residues long. Between the trimmed V and J ends, which lost 1 base and 9 bases, there was a span of 10 bases. Germline V gene data show CDR1 as SGHAT and CDR2 as FQNNGV. CDR3 DNA: TGTGCCAGCAGCTTAGGTCAGGGGTTGCCCCAGCATTTT. Its translation is CASSLGQGLPQHF. Full variable domain (remainder filled in from reference TRBV11-2 and TRBJ1-5): EAGVAQSPRYKIIEKRQSVAFWCNPISGHATLYWYQQILGQGPKLLIQFQNNGVVDDSQLPKDRFSAERLKGVDSTLKIQPAKLEDSAVYLCASSLGQGLPQHFGDGTRLSIL.

The V call is TRBV7-7, the J call TRBJ2-3, with D possibly being TRBD2 (6 bases). Deletions cut 3 bases from V and 6 bases from J, with 13 bases between. From germline, CDR1 is SSHAT and CDR2 FNYEAQ (reference sequence). The CDR3 is 14 amino acids. CDR3 loop: CASSFSGGADTQYF. The CDR3 region has the DNA TGTGCCAGCAGCTTCTCGGGCGGGGCGGATACGCAGTATTTT.

The CDR3 DNA sequence: TGTGCCAGCAGCTTAAGGACAGGGGGCGGCACAGATACGCAGTATTTT. It specifies CASSLRTGGGTDTQYF. The chain has TRBV7-3 and TRBJ2-3, with 11 bases matching TRBD1. J was trimmed by 1 base and V by 1 base; bases with no gene match: 1. This CDR3 comprises 16 residues. Per the germline V gene, CDR1 is SGHTA and CDR2 is FQGTGA.

This clone was picked up one time. V is TRBV28 and J is TRBJ1-2; 8 nucleotides match TRBD1. The CDR3 consists of 17 residues. The V and J ends lost 6 bases and 4 bases, in that order; junction bases with no gene match: 16. CDR1 MDHEN and CDR2 SYDVKM come from the germline V gene. CDR3 amino acids: CASSHTYRTGKGYGYTF. The CDR3 DNA follows: TGTGCCAGCAGCCACACATACCGGACAGGGAAGGGCTATGGCTACACCTTC.

DNA for the CDR3: TGCGCCAGCAGCGGAGATAGCGGGGGGGCTAGCAATGAGCAGTTCTTC. Translated, it gives CASSGDSGGASNEQFF. The rearrangement uses TRBV5-1 and TRBJ2-1, with 11 bases matching TRBD2. CDR1 and CDR2 from the germline V gene are SGHRS and YFSETQ. The CDR3 extends over 16 amino acids. J gave up 6 bases and V 4 bases, and 9 bases lay outside the gene matches.

This clone was detected once. The J gene is TRBJ2-7, the V gene TRBV7-2; D not certain. CDR3 length equals 12 residues. V lost 7 bases to trimming and J lost 7 bases, with 14 bases between them. Germline V gene data show CDR1 as SGHTA and CDR2 as FQGNSA. The DNA of the CDR3 is TGTGCCAGCAATTTAGGAGCTAGGGAGCAGTACTTC. Translating it yields CASNLGAREQYF.

The chain is built from TRBV2 and TRBJ1-2; D gene ambiguous. The V end lost 3 bases, the J end lost 4 bases, and 15 bases lay between the germline ends. The germline V gene encodes CDR1 SNHLY and CDR2 FYNNEI. The CDR3 is made up of 15 amino acids. CDR3 sequence (DNA): TGTGCCAGCAGTGAGAGCTGGGGAGTAGGCTATGGCTACACCTTC. This gives the protein CASSESWGVGYGYTF.

This sequence joins TRBV18 and TRBJ2-5, with D uncertain. The germline V and J ends were trimmed by 2 bases and 4 bases, with 11 bases remaining between them. The CDR3 loop spans 14 amino acids. Germline-derived CDR1 and CDR2 are KGHSH and LQKENI. The CDR3 here is CASSPGLVGETQYF. In nucleotides, the CDR3 is TGTGCCAGCTCACCAGGGCTTGTTGGAGAGACCCAGTACTTC. The full variable domain, completed using reference TRBV18 and TRBJ2-5, is NAGVMQNPRHLVRRRGQEARLRCSPMKGHSHVYWYRQLPEEGLKFMVYLQKENIIDESGMPKERFSAEFPKEGPSILRIQQVVRGDSAAYFCASSPGLVGETQYFGPGTRLLVL.

The chain joins TRBV4-2 to TRBJ2-1, with 9 bases matching TRBD2. Germline V gene sequence: CDR1 LGHNA, CDR2 YNFKEQ. V shed 4 bases and J 8 bases; nucleotides not matched to a gene: 9. This CDR3 spans 15 amino acids. The CDR3 is CASSPLAGGRDEQFF. The CDR3 nucleotides read TGTGCCAGCAGCCCCCTCGCGGGAGGGCGCGATGAGCAGTTCTTC.

J is TRBJ2-1 and V is TRBV27; 7 bases fit TRBD1. V dropped 5 bases and J dropped 5; count of bases not matched to a gene: 9. The germline CDR1 and CDR2 sequences are MNHEY and SMNVEV (reference sequence). The CDR3 runs 15 residues. CDR3 protein: CASSTSGTENNEQFF. The CDR3 DNA reads TGTGCCAGCAGTACCTCCGGGACAGAAAACAATGAGCAGTTCTTC.

The J gene is TRBJ1-1, the V gene TRBV28; TRBD1 aligns across 7 bases. This CDR3 contains 16 residues. V dropped 5 bases and J dropped 0; count of bases not matched to a gene: 9. CDR1 and CDR2 (germline): MDHEN, SYDVKM. Here the CDR3 DNA reads TGTGCCAGCAGTCCCCTACAGGGGCCCATGAACACTGAAGCTTTCTTT. This sequence encodes CASSPLQGPMNTEAFF.

The J gene is TRBJ2-5, the V gene TRBV28, with 9 positions matching TRBD2. Germline trimming cut 2 bases from V and 8 bases from J; bases unmatched to any gene: 6. Germline CDR1 MDHEN, CDR2 SYDVKM. The CDR3 loop spans 14 amino acids. CDR3 region: CASSLNGGRETQYF. CDR3 DNA: TGTGCCAGCAGTTTAAATGGCGGGAGGGAAACCCAGTACTTC.

The chain is built from TRBV19 and TRBJ2-6; TRBD1 matches 9 bases. Unmatched junction bases numbered 6, after V lost 6 bases and J lost 0 bases. Per the germline V gene, CDR1 is LNHDA and CDR2 is SQIVND (reference sequence). This CDR3 has 17 amino acids. CDR3 residues: CASRPGQGSSGANVLTF. In DNA, the CDR3 is TGTGCCAGTAGGCCGGGACAGGGCTCCTCTGGGGCCAACGTCCTGACTTTC.

The genes are TRBV9 and TRBJ1-2; 7 positions agree with TRBD1. The length of the CDR3 is 14 residues. The V and J ends lost 0 bases and 3 bases, in that order; junction bases with no gene match: 2. Germline V lookup: CDR1 SGDLS, CDR2 YYNGEE. The CDR3 DNA reads TGTGCCAGCAGCGTAGTCGGACAGGACTATGGCTACACCTTC. Protein product: CASSVVGQDYGYTF.

The chain has TRBV19 and TRBJ2-7, with TRBD1 identical over 8 bases. Germline-derived CDR1 and CDR2 are LNHDA and SQIVND (reference sequence). CDR3 length: 14 residues. The V gene end was trimmed by 5 bases and the J gene end by 4 bases; junction bases not matched to a gene: 7. The CDR3 is CASSADRVHYEQYF. Here the CDR3 DNA reads TGTGCCAGTAGTGCGGACAGGGTACATTACGAGCAGTACTTC. Filled out from reference TRBV19 and TRBJ2-7, the complete variable domain reads DGGITQSPKYLFRKEGQNVTLSCEQNLNHDAMYWYRQDPGQGLRLIYYSQIVNDFQKGDIAEGYSVSREKKESFPLTVTSAQKNPTAFYLCASSADRVHYEQYFGPGTRLTVT.

This clone has only a few counts. This chain connects TRBV4-3 to TRBJ1-5, with TRBD1 as a possible D gene (5 bases). The CDR3 consists of 15 residues. Trimming pared 5 bases from V and 5 bases from J, leaving 16 bases between. Germline V gene lookup returns CDR1 LGHNA and CDR2 YSLEER. CDR3 sequence reads: CASSTGTGGDQPQHF. Written as DNA, the CDR3 is TGCGCCAGCAGCACCGGGACCGGGGGGGATCAGCCCCAGCATTTT.

The genes are TRBV3-1 (or the pseudogene TRBV3-2) and TRBJ2-1; a weak D match, TRBD2 (6 bases). CDR1 and CDR2 (germline): LGHDT, YNNKEL (reference sequence). V lost 9 bases and J 4 bases, leaving 16 bases between the germline ends. The CDR3 consists of 14 residues. The DNA of the CDR3 is TGTGCCAGTACCCCACGGGAGAGGTACAATGAGCAGTTCTTC. This gives the protein CASTPRERYNEQFF.

The J gene is TRBJ2-1, the V gene TRBV24-1; the D gene is possibly TRBD2 (6 bases). The CDR3 spans 17 residues. The germline CDR1 and CDR2 sequences are KGHDR and SFDVKD. Trimming removed 6 bases at V and 7 bases at J, with 24 bases between. The DNA of the CDR3 is TGTGCCACCAGTATCCATCCGTTTGCGGGGCCGAGGAATGAGCAGTTCTTC. Amino acids: CATSIHPFAGPRNEQFF.

The chain employs TRBV2 and TRBJ2-2; 14 bases agree with TRBD2. V lost 8 bases, J lost 5 bases, and 16 bases stayed unmatched. Per germline, CDR1 SNHLY and CDR2 FYNNEI. This CDR3 has 19 amino acids. CDR3: CASLRGDGLAGGETGELFF. CDR3 bases: TGTGCCAGCCTACGAGGGGACGGACTAGCGGGAGGAGAAACCGGGGAGCTGTTTTTT.

This chain uses TRBV5-1 with TRBJ1-2; D unclear. This CDR3 spans 14 amino acids. Germline-derived CDR1 and CDR2 are SGHRS and YFSETQ. V dropped 0 bases and J dropped 3 bases, with 9 bases sitting between them. This CDR3 reads CASSLERVDYGYTF. The CDR3 nucleotides read TGCGCCAGCAGCTTGGAGAGGGTGGACTATGGCTACACCTTC.

The V and J genes are TRBV10-3 and TRBJ2-7, with TRBD2 identical over 15 bases. Germline CDR1 and CDR2: ENHRY and SYGVKD. V lost 2 bases to trimming and J lost 5 bases; unmatched junction nucleotides: 4. The CDR3 spans 16 residues. For the CDR3, the DNA is TGTGCCATCAGTGAGCCTGGACTAGCGGGAGGGAACGAGCAGTACTTC. Translating gives CAISEPGLAGGNEQYF.

This chain joins TRBV19 and TRBJ1-6; TRBD1 matches 7 bases. Per the germline V gene, CDR1 is LNHDA and CDR2 is SQIVND (reference sequence). CDR3 length: 16 amino acids. J was trimmed by 5 bases and V by 9 bases; bases with no gene match: 13. In DNA, the CDR3 is TGTGCCAGCAGGTTCGACCCGGGACAGAATAATTCACCCCTCCACTTT. Translating gives CASRFDPGQNNSPLHF.

This chain connects TRBV27 to TRBJ2-3; D is possibly TRBD2 (6 bases). Germline assignment: CDR1 MNHEY and CDR2 SMNVEV (reference sequence). With 5 bases removed from V and 1 base from J, the gap between germline ends came to 13 bases. This CDR3 region has 15 residues. Written as DNA, the CDR3 is TGTGCCAGCAGTCTCGGGACTTATCGCACAGATACGCAGTATTTT. As protein: CASSLGTYRTDTQYF.

V usage is TRBV4-3 and J usage is TRBJ2-3; 7 bases are shared with TRBD2. The J segment lost 4 bases and the V segment lost 1 base, leaving 8 bases of the junction unmatched. This CDR3 has 16 amino acids. Germline assignment: CDR1 LGHNA and CDR2 YSLEER. The CDR3 region is CASSQAPGGRPDTQYF. CDR3 DNA sequence: TGCGCCAGCAGCCAAGCTCCGGGAGGACGCCCAGATACGCAGTATTTT.

The CDR3 region has the DNA TGTGCCAGCAGCTTATCAGGGGATAGTGGCTACACCTTC. It codes for CASSLSGDSGYTF. V gene TRBV7-3 combines with J gene TRBJ1-2, with a possible D match to TRBD1 (6 bases). The CDR3 length is 13 residues. V was trimmed by 2 bases and J by 7 bases, leaving 11 bases between them. Germline loops: CDR1 SGHTA, CDR2 FQGTGA. Full variable domain (missing parts from reference TRBV7-3 and TRBJ1-2): GAGVSQTPSNKVTEKGKYVELRCDPISGHTALYWYRQSLGQGPEFLIYFQGTGAADDSGLPNDRFFAVRPEGSVSTLKIQRTERGDSAVYLCASSLSGDSGYTFGSGTRLTVV.

This clone came up a few times. The chain is built from TRBV29-1 and TRBJ2-1; the match to TRBD1 covers 7 bases. The germline V gene has CDR1 SQVTM and CDR2 ANQGSEA. This CDR3 spans 13 amino acids. V lost 7 bases, J lost 3 bases, and 6 bases stayed unmatched. The CDR3 protein is CSGSGQHYNEQFF. In DNA form, the CDR3 reads TGCAGCGGGTCGGGACAGCACTACAATGAGCAGTTCTTC.

The chain is built from TRBV19 and TRBJ2-3; 8 bases line up with TRBD2. In germline, CDR1 is LNHDA, CDR2 SQIVND (reference sequence). Unmatched junction bases numbered 10, after V lost 10 bases and J lost 1 base. CDR3 length: 15 residues. In DNA, the CDR3 is TGTGCCACCCACCGGGGGGGTAGTGGCACAGATACGCAGTATTTT. Translated, it gives CATHRGGSGTDTQYF. The full variable domain, its missing parts supplied by reference TRBV19 and TRBJ2-3, is DGGITQSPKYLFRKEGQNVTLSCEQNLNHDAMYWYRQDPGQGLRLIYYSQIVNDFQKGDIAEGYSVSREKKESFPLTVTSAQKNPTAFYLCATHRGGSGTDTQYFGPGTRLTVL.

The chain is built from TRBV11-2 and TRBJ2-4; no clear D gene. V was cut by 5 bases and J by 1 base, with 12 bases left in between. The germline V gene has CDR1 SGHAT and CDR2 FQNNGV. This CDR3 contains 15 residues. The DNA of the CDR3 is TGTGCCAGCAGCCGCCCTCCTAACGCCAAAAACATTCAGTACTTC. It is translated as CASSRPPNAKNIQYF.

The J gene is TRBJ2-5, the V gene TRBV9, with D perhaps matching TRBD1 (5 bases). There are 14 residues in the CDR3. The ends were cut back, 0 bases at V and 3 bases at J, with 9 bases in the middle. CDR1 and CDR2 from the germline V gene are SGDLS and YYNGEE. In DNA, the CDR3 is TGTGCCAGCAGCGTAGGACAGAAGGAAGAGACCCAGTACTTC. This gives the protein CASSVGQKEETQYF.

The chain joins TRBV19 to TRBJ1-2; tentatively, D is TRBD1 (5 bases). The CDR3 consists of 14 residues. Looked up from germline, CDR1 is LNHDA and CDR2 is SQIVND (reference sequence). V was pared by 9 bases and J by 3 bases, with 17 bases between. CDR3: CASSEEGKYYGYTF. The CDR3 bases are TGTGCCAGCAGTGAGGAGGGGAAGTACTATGGCTACACCTTC.

The rearrangement joins TRBV5-1 to TRBJ2-2; D is perhaps TRBD1 (6 bases). Germline V gene data show CDR1 as SGHRS and CDR2 as YFSETQ. This CDR3 comprises 16 residues. With 7 bases removed from V and 1 base from J, the gap between germline ends came to 17 bases. CDR3 in DNA: TGCGCCAGCCGTCCTTTAGTGACAGGGAACACCGGGGAGCTGTTTTTT. Amino acids: CASRPLVTGNTGELFF.